This T cell receptor beta chain appears in the sequencing data of a study of blood T cell repertoires in COVID-19. Looking at the study overall: Samples of COVID-19 (acute and convalescent) were obtained from the United States, Italy and Spain. T cells, B-cell-depleted T cells, or PBMCs provided the cDNA or gDNA that served as material.

Profiling relied on immunoSEQ multiplex PCR, and the TCRdb table lists in-frame clones only, not all of them. Of 190,000 or so clones listed, 94% are singletons. Germline assignment: CDR1 WSHSY and CDR2 SAAADI. This CDR3 contains 19 residues. Trimming cost V 7 bases and J 0 bases; bases outside gene matches: 11. The sequence derives from a man aged 25 to 45 with COVID-19, enrolled during active disease. The chain joins TRBV10-2 to TRBJ2-3, with 15 bases that match TRBD2. The sample consisted of peripheral blood. CDR3 nucleotides: TGCGCCAGCATTCCGGGACTAGCGGGGGGAAACAAGAGCACAGATACGCAGTATTTT. Its protein is CASIPGLAGGNKSTDTQYF.